This T cell receptor (beta chain) was sequenced in a study of T-cell memory formation after mild COVID-19. Study-wide background: TCR clustering was largely donor specific. Study-wide results and caveats: The main location of contracting CD4+ clones was CM and EM, and that of contracting CD8+ clones was EMRA.

Researchers used 5'RACE with constant-segment primers to make TCR alpha and TCR beta cDNA libraries that carry sample barcodes and UMIs. MiXCR, run by TCRdb on the 5' RACE reads, gives a single entry per CDR3 protein. The table has around 310,000 distinct CDR3 sequences, roughly 15% seen once. The CDR3 is 15 residues long. J lost 2 bases, V lost 0 bases, and 4 bases had no gene match. Germline V CDR1 and CDR2: SGDLS, YYNGEE. This clonotype was counted only a few times. Antigen: not known. This TCR derives from a man aged 18 to 30 who had mild COVID-19 (a few samples of this study predate the infection). Cell type and time point are not known. Sequencing was carried out using PBMCs or a T cell subset sorted from them (not recorded which). This rearrangement joins TRBV9 to TRBJ2-5; TRBD1 agrees at 7 bases. The CDR3 sequence: CASSVATGAQETQYF. In DNA form, the CDR3 reads TGTGCCAGCAGCGTAGCTACAGGGGCGCAAGAGACCCAGTACTTC.